One sample yielded the 13 T cell receptor beta chains listed below, sequenced in a study of blood T cells in healthy people across ages. PCR was performed a second time for about 6 to 12 cycles using a sample-barcoded 5' primer and a J-beta primer mix. TCRdb passed the 5' RACE reads through MiXCR, listing each CDR3 protein once. The table lists some 750,000 distinct CDR3 sequences, about 20% of them singletons. The sample was blood. The receptors here all came from a man in his 70s in good health.

This clonotype turned up a few times. This chain uses TRBV12-3 or TRBV12-4 with TRBJ1-5; D perhaps matches TRBD1 (5 bases). Trimming took off 5 bases at V and 3 bases at J, with 8 bases between the two ends. This CDR3 contains 13 residues. The CDR3 coding sequence is TGTGCCAGCAGTCGACAGACCAATCAGCCCCAGCATTTT. Translated, it gives CASSRQTNQPQHF.

DNA for the CDR3: TGCAGTGCTACTCCGGGACAGTTCAATCAGCCCCAGCATTTT. Its protein is CSATPGQFNQPQHF. J is TRBJ1-5 and V is TRBV20-1; 7 bases map to TRBD1. The CDR3 totals 14 residues. Germline V gives CDR1 DFQATT, CDR2 SNEGSKA (reference sequence). V lost 4 bases, J lost 3 bases, and 6 bases stayed unmatched.

This clonotype was seen more than once but under ten times. The chain is built from TRBV7-3 and TRBJ2-3; the D is unclear. The CDR3 consists of 13 residues. CDR1 is SGHTA and CDR2 is FQGTGA in the germline V gene. V was trimmed by 0 bases and J by 10 bases, leaving 11 bases between them. CDR3 nucleotide sequence: TGTGCCAGCAGCTTAACCCAGAGTGCACCGCAGTATTTT. This sequence encodes CASSLTQSAPQYF.

CDR3 sequence reads: CASSLKRGAFF. Here the CDR3 DNA reads TGTGCCAGCAGTTTAAAGAGGGGAGCTTTCTTT. The chain links TRBV28 to TRBJ1-1; D is possibly TRBD1 (5 bases). Germline values: CDR1 MDHEN, CDR2 SYDVKM. V lost 2 bases, J lost 10 bases, and 8 bases lay in between. This CDR3 contains 11 residues.

In its sample, this clonotype was seen a few times. The chain couples TRBV7-9 to TRBJ1-1; D call uncertain. Looked up from germline, CDR1 is SEHNR and CDR2 is FQNEAQ (reference sequence). V was cut by 7 bases and J by 7 bases, with 19 bases left in between. This CDR3 has 14 amino acids. CDR3 nucleotide sequence: TGTGCCAGCACCCCGACGGAGGGTTGGGTTGAAGCTTTCTTT. It specifies CASTPTEGWVEAFF.

The rearrangement uses TRBV12-3 or TRBV12-4 and TRBJ1-1; D is undetermined. The CDR3 totals 15 residues. Trimming removed 6 bases from V and 3 bases from J, with 17 bases in between. The CDR3 region is CASSAFWKGYTEAFF. CDR3 in DNA: TGTGCCAGCAGCGCATTTTGGAAGGGATACACTGAAGCTTTCTTT.

The chain links TRBV7-6 to TRBJ2-5; D is possibly TRBD1 or TRBD2 (5 bases each). The CDR3 runs to 15 residues. V was trimmed by 4 bases and J by 4 bases, leaving 16 bases between them. Germline CDR1 reads SGHVS; CDR2 reads FNYEAQ. Written as DNA, the CDR3 is TGTGCCAGCAGCTATGAGGGGCAGATTTCAGAGACCCAGTACTTC. Protein sequence: CASSYEGQISETQYF.

The chain joins TRBV5-1 to TRBJ2-4, with 7 bases that match TRBD1. In germline, CDR1 is SGHRS, CDR2 YFSETQ. The CDR3 totals 15 residues. V shed 4 bases, J shed 9 bases, and the junction held 13 bases outside the gene matches. The CDR3 DNA reads as TGCGCCAGCAGCCTGGGCCGGGACAGTGGTAGCATTCAGTACTTC. It translates to CASSLGRDSGSIQYF.

This clonotype was detected a few times. V usage is TRBV20-1 and J usage is TRBJ1-2; no clear D gene. The CDR3 is 13 amino acids. V shed 4 bases and J shed 8 bases, with 17 bases lying between them. The germline V gene encodes CDR1 DFQATT and CDR2 SNEGSKA (reference sequence). The CDR3 DNA reads TGCAGTGCTATAGAGGGCCATATCAGGGGCTACACCTTC. Amino acids: CSAIEGHIRGYTF.

This clonotype occurred many times. This chain uses TRBV6-1 with TRBJ2-3; the match to TRBD2 covers 10 bases. The CDR3 consists of 16 residues. The V segment lost 4 bases and the J segment 6 bases; nucleotides outside the gene matches: 10. Germline-derived CDR1 and CDR2 are MNHNS and SASEGT. The CDR3 protein is CASSVRPSGGGDTQYF. CDR3 coding DNA: TGTGCCAGCAGTGTTAGGCCTAGCGGGGGTGGGGATACGCAGTATTTT.

The J gene is TRBJ2-1, the V gene TRBV2; perhaps TRBD1 as D (6 bases). The DNA end lines up better with TRBJ2-7; the J call may be wrong. This CDR3 is 15 amino acids long. Germline V lookup: CDR1 SNHLY, CDR2 FYNNEI. CDR3 residues: CASSEERRGPYEQYF. The CDR3 DNA is TGTGCCAGCAGTGAAGAGCGCAGGGGCCCATACGAGCAGTACTTC.

The V and J genes are TRBV7-9 and TRBJ2-7; 10 bases are shared with TRBD2. The V segment lost 5 bases and the J segment 1 base; nucleotides outside the gene matches: 11. Germline values: CDR1 SEHNR, CDR2 FQNEAQ (reference sequence). The CDR3 length is 17 residues. The CDR3 DNA reads as TGTGCCAGCAGCACGTACCCCGGACTAGCGGATTCCTACGAGCAGTACTTC. Translated, it gives CASSTYPGLADSYEQYF. The complete variable domain, with remaining parts taken from reference TRBV7-9 and TRBJ2-7, reads DTGVSQNPRHKITKRGQNVTFRCDPISEHNRLYWYRQTLGQGPEFLTYFQNEAQLEKSRLLSDRFSAERPKGSFSTLEIQRTEQGDSAMYLCASSTYPGLADSYEQYFGPGTRLTVT.

The V call is TRBV3-1, the J call TRBJ2-3; no clear D. Germline assignment: CDR1 LGHDT and CDR2 YNNKEL (reference sequence). This CDR3 has 14 residues. The V end was cut by 1 base, the J end by 8 bases, with 13 bases between. The CDR3 reads CASSQGSFWGTQYF. The CDR3, as DNA: TGTGCCAGCAGCCAAGGATCCTTTTGGGGTACGCAGTATTTT.